The 21 T cell receptor beta chains in this list originate from one sample, sequenced in a study of cytomegalovirus exposure and HLA in healthy donors (dated by TCRdb to the late 2010s). Receptor libraries were prepared by the immunoSEQ multiplex PCR assay. A mixture of 60 forward primers for TCR Vbeta segments and 13 reverse primers for TCR Jbeta segments was used in the multiplex PCR. Sourced from immuneACCESS, this table was stored by TCRdb with only in-frame sequences that have V and J called. A share of the clones is absent; for the studies checked, an unresolved V gene accounts for under half, and the remainder has no known explanation. The sample data list more than 150,000 clones, and 81% of these were observed just once. Clones ranked in the top ten supply around 2.1% of the sample. Sequenced: PBMCs. Receptors were obtained from a woman between 18 and 29 years old in good health and CMV-seropositive.

The rearrangement links TRBV5-4 to TRBJ2-5, with D possibly being TRBD2 (6 bases). Trimming shortened V by 4 bases and J by 4 bases, and 14 bases separated the two germline ends. The CDR3 totals 14 residues. Looked up from germline, CDR1 is SGHNT and CDR2 is YYREEE (reference sequence). The chain's CDR3 is CASSDGGRRETQYF. The DNA of the CDR3 is TGTGCCAGCAGCGATGGGGGGAGGCGAGAGACCCAGTACTTC.

V and J are TRBV5-4 and TRBJ2-3, with 10 bases identical to TRBD2. CDR3 length: 17 amino acids. The J segment lost 6 bases and the V segment lost 2 bases, leaving 12 bases of the junction unmatched. Per germline, CDR1 SGHNT and CDR2 YYREEE (reference sequence). The CDR3 spells CASSFSAGGPGADTQYF. CDR3 sequence (DNA): TGTGCCAGCAGCTTCTCAGCGGGGGGGCCTGGTGCGGATACGCAGTATTTT.

This clone was counted a single time. The rearrangement links TRBV6-5 to TRBJ2-7, with 8 bases identical to TRBD1. The ends lost 6 bases at V and 6 bases at J; junction bases unmatched: 4. Germline lookup yields CDR1 MNHEY and CDR2 SVGAGI. The CDR3 contains 12 residues. The CDR3 nucleotides are TGTGCCAGCAGCACGACAGGGGCCGAGCAGTACTTC. This gives the protein CASSTTGAEQYF.

DNA of the CDR3: TGTGCCAGCGAGGGGGGGAGAAGCTATGGCTACACCTTC. This sequence encodes CASEGGRSYGYTF. The chain links TRBV13 to TRBJ1-2, with D perhaps matching TRBD1 (6 bases). Looked up from germline, CDR1 is PRHDT and CDR2 is FYEKMQ (reference sequence). Trimming took 8 bases from V and 4 from J, leaving 14 bases between them. The CDR3 has 13 amino acids.

The rearrangement joins TRBV2 to TRBJ2-7; a weak D match, TRBD1 (5 bases). V dropped 7 bases and J dropped 6 bases, with 16 bases sitting between them. This CDR3 spans 13 amino acids. Germline lookup yields CDR1 SNHLY and CDR2 FYNNEI. CDR3 DNA sequence: TGTGCCAGCACTGCGGTGGGGCGGCGCGAGCAGTACGTC. Its protein product is CASTAVGRREQYV.

This clone was seen only a few times. The rearrangement uses TRBV7-3 and TRBJ2-7; 10 positions match TRBD2. The CDR3 spans 15 residues. V lost 6 bases and J lost 4; bases outside the gene matches: 9. Germline V gene data show CDR1 as SGHTA and CDR2 as FQGTGA. CDR3 DNA: TGTGCCAGCAGTCCAAGACTAGCGGGTCTTTACGAGCAGTACTTC. It specifies CASSPRLAGLYEQYF.

V is TRBV10-3 and J is TRBJ2-5; a possible D gene is TRBD2 (6 bases). The V gene's germline CDR1 is ENHRY and CDR2 SYGVKD. There are 12 residues in the CDR3. Between the trimmed V and J ends, which lost 2 bases and 10 bases, there was a span of 11 bases. The CDR3 sequence: CAISEGTGGQYF. The CDR3 DNA reads as TGTGCCATCAGTGAGGGGACTGGGGGCCAGTACTTC.

The chain uses TRBV28 and TRBJ2-5; D possibly corresponds to TRBD2 (5 bases). The CDR3 runs to 13 residues. V lost 8 bases, J lost 2 bases, and 12 bases lay in between. Germline loops: CDR1 MDHEN, CDR2 SYDVKM. The CDR3 loop reads CASLPPGQETQYF. Here the CDR3 DNA reads TGTGCCAGCTTACCCCCGGGGCAAGAGACCCAGTACTTC.

The genes are TRBV21-1 and TRBJ2-3; the table calls TRBD1, which could not be checked here. TRBV21-1 is described as a pseudogene. The CDR3 runs to 15 residues. The CDR3 bases are TGTGCCAGCAGCAAAGTTGGGACAGGGCGAGATACGCAGTATTTT. This codes for CASSKVGTGRDTQYF.

The V call is TRBV4-2, the J call TRBJ2-5; possible D gene TRBD2, 5 bases. Looked up from germline, CDR1 is LGHNA and CDR2 is YNFKEQ. The CDR3 totals 15 residues. Trimming pared 4 bases from V and 3 bases from J, leaving 15 bases between. The CDR3 bases are TGTGCCAGCAGCCTCGGGGAGTCGGGGAAAGAGACCCAGTACTTC. It encodes CASSLGESGKETQYF.

This chain links TRBV4-2 with TRBJ1-3, with TRBD1 matching over 7 bases. V was pared by 2 bases and J by 4 bases, with 5 bases of the junction left unmatched. This CDR3 has 15 residues. Germline V gene data show CDR1 as LGHNA and CDR2 as YNFKEQ. In nucleotides, the CDR3 is TGTGCCAGCAGCCAACAGACAGGGCACGGAAACACCATATATTTT. It specifies CASSQQTGHGNTIYF.

As to this clone: This CDR3 is also generated by other DNA sequences in the sample. V is TRBV27 and J is TRBJ1-1, with 7 bases matching TRBD1. The ends lost 3 bases at V and 2 bases at J; junction bases unmatched: 3. The CDR3 totals 14 residues. Germline CDR1 is MNHEY and CDR2 is SMNVEV (reference sequence). The chain's CDR3 is CASSFQGVNTEAFF. Written as DNA, the CDR3 is TGTGCCAGCAGTTTTCAGGGGGTTAACACTGAAGCTTTCTTT.

This clone occurred once. This rearrangement joins TRBV5-1 to TRBJ2-1; 11 bases are shared with TRBD2. This CDR3 is 15 amino acids long. V lost 6 bases to trimming and J lost 7 bases; unmatched junction nucleotides: 9. The germline gives CDR1 SGHRS, CDR2 YFSETQ. Here the CDR3 reads CASTPLAGVTNEQFF. CDR3 sequence (DNA): TGCGCCAGCACCCCACTAGCGGGGGTTACTAATGAGCAGTTCTTC. Full variable domain (rest looked up from reference TRBV5-1 and TRBJ2-1): KAGVTQTPRYLIKTRGQQVTLSCSPISGHRSVSWYQQTPGQGLQFLFEYFSETQRNKGNFPGRFSGRQFSNSRSEMNVSTLELGDSALYLCASTPLAGVTNEQFFGPGTRLTVL.

CDR3 coding DNA: TGTGCCAGCGGGCCGACAGGCTACTACGAGCAGTACTTC. Residues: CASGPTGYYEQYF. V usage is TRBV11-1 and J usage is TRBJ2-7; weak D call: TRBD1 (6 bases). V was pared by 8 bases and J by 3 bases, with 14 bases between. The CDR3 covers 13 residues. Germline V gives CDR1 SGHAT, CDR2 FQDESV (reference sequence).

This clone was recorded a few times. The chain has TRBV19 and TRBJ1-5; 7 bases are a match to TRBD1. The CDR3 spans 15 residues. Germline assignment: CDR1 LNHDA and CDR2 SQIVND (reference sequence). V shed 7 bases, J shed 3 bases, and the junction held 9 bases outside the gene matches. The CDR3 bases are TGTGCCAGTACCCCCGGGACAGCCTTCAATCAGCCCCAGCATTTT. This gives the protein CASTPGTAFNQPQHF.

There are a few counts of this clone. The V gene is TRBV2, the J gene TRBJ1-6; D is uncertain. The ends were cut back, 7 bases at V and 9 bases at J, with 16 bases in the middle. CDR3 length: 14 residues. Looked up from germline, CDR1 is SNHLY and CDR2 is FYNNEI. CDR3 loop: CASNRNSRSSPLHF. CDR3 DNA sequence: TGTGCCAGCAATAGGAATTCCCGGAGTTCACCCCTCCACTTT. Together with reference TRBV2 and TRBJ1-6, the CDR3 gives the full variable domain: EPEVTQTPSHQVTQMGQEVILRCVPISNHLYFYWYRQILGQKVEFLVSFYNNEISEKSEIFDDQFSVERPDGSNFTLKIRSTKLEDSAMYFCASNRNSRSSPLHFGNGTRLTVT.

The V call is TRBV5-4, the J call TRBJ2-5; weak D call: TRBD2 (6 bases). In germline, CDR1 is SGHNT, CDR2 YYREEE (reference sequence). The V end was cut by 4 bases, the J end by 0 bases, with 10 bases between. The CDR3 is made up of 14 amino acids. CDR3 DNA: TGTGCCAGCAGCCACCGGGACTACCAAGAGACCCAGTACTTC. Its translation: CASSHRDYQETQYF.

The CDR3 reads CASSFLGGSPLHF. CDR3 bases: TGTGCCAGCAGCTTCCTCGGGGGGTCACCCCTCCACTTT. The rearrangement uses TRBV11-1 and TRBJ1-6; D might be TRBD1 (5 bases). Germline V CDR1 and CDR2: SGHAT, FQDESV (reference sequence). V lost 3 bases and J 10 bases, leaving 10 bases between the germline ends. The CDR3 length is 13 residues.

The CDR3: CASNQWSSGGNEQFF. DNA of the CDR3: TGTGCCAGCAACCAGTGGAGTAGCGGGGGGAATGAGCAGTTCTTC. This rearrangement joins TRBV5-6 to TRBJ2-1, with 10 bases lining up with TRBD2. Germline loops: CDR1 SGHDT, CDR2 YYEEEE. The CDR3 is made up of 15 amino acids. The J segment lost 7 bases and the V segment lost 6 bases, leaving 10 bases of the junction unmatched.

The chain links TRBV15 to TRBJ2-7; 11 nucleotides align to TRBD1. Germline values: CDR1 LNHNV, CDR2 YYDKDF (reference sequence). This CDR3 contains 14 residues. V was pared by 3 bases and J by 2 bases, with 0 bases of the junction left unmatched. The CDR3 DNA is TGTGCCACCAGCAGGGACAGGGGGCCCTACGAGCAGTACGTC. It translates to CATSRDRGPYEQYV.

The chain recombines TRBV28 with TRBJ2-2, with 7 positions matching TRBD2. The V segment lost 2 bases and the J segment 8 bases; nucleotides outside the gene matches: 8. Germline loops: CDR1 MDHEN, CDR2 SYDVKM. This CDR3 region has 15 residues. In nucleotides, the CDR3 is TGTGCCAGCAGTTTAGTTGCGGGGGTGAGAGGGGAGCTGTTTTTT. It encodes CASSLVAGVRGELFF. Full variable domain (missing parts from reference TRBV28 and TRBJ2-2): DVKVTQSSRYLVKRTGEKVFLECVQDMDHENMFWYRQDPGLGLRLIYFSYDVKMKEKGDIPEGYSVSREKKERFSLILESASTNQTSMYLCASSLVAGVRGELFFGEGSRLTVL.